This T cell receptor (beta chain) was retrieved from a study of CD8+ T cells in alopecia areata. Study information: Those patients who were treated received oral tofacitinib, which was given at 5 to 10 mg twice daily for moderate-to-severe alopecia areata. Overall study findings and caveats: Scalp clonality and expanded CD8+ clones among the top 100 fell significantly with tofacitinib. Alopecia totalis/universalis scalp especially showed more expanded CD8+ clones than normal scalp. Besides other cells, scalp samples also yield sequences of resident alphabeta T cells from normal skin.

The sequencing template was cDNA reverse transcribed from extracted RNA. The assay was immunoSEQ multiplex PCR, and TCRdb's table has in-frame clones only and misses some. This table has about 140,000 clones, around four fifths appearing once. The CDR3 runs 14 residues. CDR1 and CDR2 from the germline V gene are LNHDA and SQIVND (reference sequence). The germline V and J ends were trimmed by 5 bases and 8 bases, with 13 bases remaining between them. Noted treatment: oral pan-JAK inhibitor, 5-10 mg twice daily. In regard to this clone: Its cognate antigen is unknown.

This receptor was taken from a human donor with alopecia areata. The chain is built from TRBV19 and TRBJ1-6, with D unclear. The sequencing here drew on CD8+ T cells sorted from blood, taken at week 4, from a patient treated with tofacitinib. The CDR3 DNA follows: TGTGCCAGTAGTGTTTTCTTCGGGGATTCACCCCTCCACTTT. It yields the protein CASSVFFGDSPLHF.